The source of this T cell receptor beta chain is a study of shared clonotypes between healthy human individuals. Study findings and constraints: A limitation of the genetic and exposure-history diversity represented arose from few donors. In several donors, 4.5% to 5.5% of naive CD4 clonotypes appeared in common. The study generally estimated greater richness for naive than memory subsets.

Only Caucasian adults living in Nashville, Tennessee served as donors. In the case of this clone: Its cognate antigen is unknown.

This CDR3 comprises 14 residues. V lost 5 bases, J lost 2 bases, and 10 bases lay in between. CDR1 and CDR2 (germline): SGHTA, FQGTGA. Sequencing used immunoSEQ multiplex PCR; TCRdb keeps in-frame clones, though not all of them. The sample has roughly 2.2 million clones; just over 90% are singletons. The clonotype was recovered from a man in his late teens or twenties in good health. Some clones in this sample may be carry-over from other donors' samples. The rearrangement links TRBV7-3 to TRBJ1-5; no firm D call. The sample taken for sequencing was naive CD4+ T cells from PBMCs. As to subset: CD45RA+ positively selected. The DNA of the CDR3 is TGTGCCAGCAGCCAGGACGGGGGCAATCAGCCCCAGCATTTT. Translating it yields CASSQDGGNQPQHF.